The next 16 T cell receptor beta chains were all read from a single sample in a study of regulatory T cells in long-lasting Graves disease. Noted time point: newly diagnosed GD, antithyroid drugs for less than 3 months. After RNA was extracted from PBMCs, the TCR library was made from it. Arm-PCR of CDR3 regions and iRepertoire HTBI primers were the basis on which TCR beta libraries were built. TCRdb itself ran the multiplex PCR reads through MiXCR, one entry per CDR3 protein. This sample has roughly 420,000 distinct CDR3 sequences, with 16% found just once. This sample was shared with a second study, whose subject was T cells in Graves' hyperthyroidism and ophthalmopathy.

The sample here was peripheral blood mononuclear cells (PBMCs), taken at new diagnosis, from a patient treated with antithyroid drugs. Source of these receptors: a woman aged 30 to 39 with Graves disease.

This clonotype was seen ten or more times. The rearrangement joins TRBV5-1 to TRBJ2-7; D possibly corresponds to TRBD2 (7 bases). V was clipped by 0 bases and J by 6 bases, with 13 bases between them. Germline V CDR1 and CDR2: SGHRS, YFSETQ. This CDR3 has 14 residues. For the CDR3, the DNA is TGCGCCAGCAGCTTGGCCTGGGGGGGCGGCGAGCAGTACTTC. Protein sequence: CASSLAWGGGEQYF.

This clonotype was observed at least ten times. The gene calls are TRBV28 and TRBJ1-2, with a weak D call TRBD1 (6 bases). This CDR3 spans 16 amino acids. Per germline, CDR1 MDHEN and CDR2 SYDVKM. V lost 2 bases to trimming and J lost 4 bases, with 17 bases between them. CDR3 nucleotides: TGTGCCAGCAGTTTAAGGGGAGCGGGGGGGCCCTATGGCTACACCTTC. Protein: CASSLRGAGGPYGYTF.

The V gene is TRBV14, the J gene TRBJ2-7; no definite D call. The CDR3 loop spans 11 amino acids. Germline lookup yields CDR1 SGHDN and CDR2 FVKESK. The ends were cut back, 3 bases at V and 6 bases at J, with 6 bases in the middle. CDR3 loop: CASSHYGEQYF. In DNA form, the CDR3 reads TGTGCCAGCAGCCACTACGGCGAGCAGTACTTC. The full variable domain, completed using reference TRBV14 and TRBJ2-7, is EAGVTQFPSHSVIEKGQTVTLRCDPISGHDNLYWYRRVMGKEIKFLLHFVKESKQDESGMPNNRFLAERTGGTYSTLKVQPAELEDSGVYFCASSHYGEQYFGPGTRLTVT.

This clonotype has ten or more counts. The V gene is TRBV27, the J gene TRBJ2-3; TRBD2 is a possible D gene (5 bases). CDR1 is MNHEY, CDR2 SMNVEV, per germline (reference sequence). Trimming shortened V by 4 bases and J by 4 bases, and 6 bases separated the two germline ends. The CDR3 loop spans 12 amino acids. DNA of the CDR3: TGTGCCAGCAGTTCACTAGCAGATACGCAGTATTTT. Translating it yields CASSSLADTQYF.

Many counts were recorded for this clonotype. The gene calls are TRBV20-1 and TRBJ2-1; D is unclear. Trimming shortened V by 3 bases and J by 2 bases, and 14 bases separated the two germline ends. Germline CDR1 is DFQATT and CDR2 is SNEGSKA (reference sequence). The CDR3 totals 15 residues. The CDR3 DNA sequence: TGCAGTGCTAGTTTTCGGAGAAGCGCCTACAATGAGCAGTTCTTC. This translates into CSASFRRSAYNEQFF.

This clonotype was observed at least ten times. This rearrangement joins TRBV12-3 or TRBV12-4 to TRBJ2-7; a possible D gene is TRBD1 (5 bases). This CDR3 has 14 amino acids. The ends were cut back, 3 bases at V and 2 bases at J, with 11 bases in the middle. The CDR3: CASSFSKQAYEQYF. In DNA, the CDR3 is TGTGCCAGCAGTTTCAGTAAACAGGCCTACGAGCAGTACTTC.

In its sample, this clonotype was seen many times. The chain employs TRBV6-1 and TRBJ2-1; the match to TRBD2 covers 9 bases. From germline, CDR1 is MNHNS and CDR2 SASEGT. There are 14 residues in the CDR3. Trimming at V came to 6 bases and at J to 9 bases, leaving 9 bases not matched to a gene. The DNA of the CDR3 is TGTGCCAGCAGAAACCCTAGCGGGACCTCTGAGCAGTTCTTC. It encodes CASRNPSGTSEQFF.

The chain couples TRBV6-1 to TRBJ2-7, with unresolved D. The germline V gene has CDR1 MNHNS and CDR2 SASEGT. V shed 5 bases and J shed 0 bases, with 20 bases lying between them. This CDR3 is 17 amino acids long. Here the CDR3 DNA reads TGTGCCAGCAGTCCCCTCTGGGTGGGCGCTAGCTCCTACGAGCAGTACTTC. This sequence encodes CASSPLWVGASSYEQYF.

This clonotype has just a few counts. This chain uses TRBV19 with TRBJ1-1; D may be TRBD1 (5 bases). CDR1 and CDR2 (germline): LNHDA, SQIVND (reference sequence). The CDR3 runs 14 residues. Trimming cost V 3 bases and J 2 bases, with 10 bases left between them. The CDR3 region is CASSIWDSNTEAFF. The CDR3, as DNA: TGTGCCAGTAGTATTTGGGACTCAAACACTGAAGCTTTCTTT.

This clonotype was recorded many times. DNA for the CDR3: TGCAGTGCTCACCCCCCCCGGGAGGGCCGGGATGAGCAGTTCTTC. It is translated as CSAHPPREGRDEQFF. The V gene is TRBV20-1, the J gene TRBJ2-1; the match to TRBD2 covers 8 bases. The CDR3 length is 15 residues. V gave up 5 bases and J gave up 8 bases; unmatched junction bases: 14. From germline, CDR1 is DFQATT and CDR2 SNEGSKA (reference sequence).

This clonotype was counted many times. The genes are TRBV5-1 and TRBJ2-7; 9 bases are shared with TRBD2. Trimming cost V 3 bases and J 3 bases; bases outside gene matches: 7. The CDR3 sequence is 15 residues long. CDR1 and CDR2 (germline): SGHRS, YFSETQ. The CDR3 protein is CASSWTAGGLYEQYF. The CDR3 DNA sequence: TGCGCCAGCAGCTGGACGGCGGGAGGGCTCTACGAGCAGTACTTC.

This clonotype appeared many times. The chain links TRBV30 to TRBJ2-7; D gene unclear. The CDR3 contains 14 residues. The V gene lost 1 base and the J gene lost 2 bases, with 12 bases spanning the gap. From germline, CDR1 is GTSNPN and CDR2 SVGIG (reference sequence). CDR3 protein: CAWSAPPKAYEQYF. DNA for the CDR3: TGTGCCTGGAGTGCCCCCCCTAAGGCCTACGAGCAGTACTTC.

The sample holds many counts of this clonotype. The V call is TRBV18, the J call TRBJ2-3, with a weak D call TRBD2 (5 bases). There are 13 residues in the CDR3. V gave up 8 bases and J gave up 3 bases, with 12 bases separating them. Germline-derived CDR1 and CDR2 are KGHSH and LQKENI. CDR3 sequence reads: CASSTGGTDTQYF. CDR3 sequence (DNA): TGTGCCAGCAGCACCGGAGGAACAGATACGCAGTATTTT.

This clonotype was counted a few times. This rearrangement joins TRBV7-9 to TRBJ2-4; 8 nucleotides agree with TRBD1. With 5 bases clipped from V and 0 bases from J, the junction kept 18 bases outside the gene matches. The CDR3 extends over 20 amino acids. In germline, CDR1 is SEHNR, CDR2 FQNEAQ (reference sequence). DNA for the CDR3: TGTGCCAGCAGCCCGTTGGACAGGGTGGGTTACTTAGAAGCCAAAAACATTCAGTACTTC. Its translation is CASSPLDRVGYLEAKNIQYF.

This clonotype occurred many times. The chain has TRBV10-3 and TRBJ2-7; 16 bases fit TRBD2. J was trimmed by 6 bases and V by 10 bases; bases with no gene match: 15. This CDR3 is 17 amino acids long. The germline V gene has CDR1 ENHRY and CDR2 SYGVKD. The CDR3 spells CATSPGLAGGSSGEQYF. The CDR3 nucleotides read TGTGCCACCTCCCCGGGACTAGCGGGAGGGTCCTCCGGCGAGCAGTACTTC.

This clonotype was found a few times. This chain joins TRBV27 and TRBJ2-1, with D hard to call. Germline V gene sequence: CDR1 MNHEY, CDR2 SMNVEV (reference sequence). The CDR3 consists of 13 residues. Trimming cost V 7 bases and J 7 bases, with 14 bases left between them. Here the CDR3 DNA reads TGTGCCAGCACTCGGAGTAGCCGTAATGAGCAGTTCTTC. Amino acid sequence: CASTRSSRNEQFF.